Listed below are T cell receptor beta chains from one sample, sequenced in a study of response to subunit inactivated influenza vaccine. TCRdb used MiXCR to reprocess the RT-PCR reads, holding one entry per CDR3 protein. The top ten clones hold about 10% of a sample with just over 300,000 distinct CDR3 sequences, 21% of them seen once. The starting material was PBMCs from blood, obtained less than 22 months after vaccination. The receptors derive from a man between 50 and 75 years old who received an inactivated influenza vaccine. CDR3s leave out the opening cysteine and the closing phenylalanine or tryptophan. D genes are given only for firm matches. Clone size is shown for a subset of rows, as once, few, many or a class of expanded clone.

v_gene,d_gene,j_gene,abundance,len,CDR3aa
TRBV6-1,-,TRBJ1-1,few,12,ASSPDVWNTEAF
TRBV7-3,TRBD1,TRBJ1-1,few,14,ASSQAAGGLNTEAF
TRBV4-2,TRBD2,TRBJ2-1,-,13,ASSQDRGGRGEQF
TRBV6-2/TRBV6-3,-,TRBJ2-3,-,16,ASSYSPLQEGPTDTQY
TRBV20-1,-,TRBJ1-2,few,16,SAGPGGGWHTTDYGYT
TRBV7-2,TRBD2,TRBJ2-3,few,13,ASSFVLAGWDTQY
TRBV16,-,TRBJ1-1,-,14,ASSQSEGSMNTEAF
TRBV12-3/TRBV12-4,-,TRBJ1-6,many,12,ASSMGSYNSPLH
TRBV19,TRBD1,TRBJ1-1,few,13,ASSMGTGWNTEAF
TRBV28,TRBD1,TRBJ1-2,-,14,ASSSLRTGANYGYT
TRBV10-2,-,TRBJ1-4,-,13,ASSEEGGTNEKLF
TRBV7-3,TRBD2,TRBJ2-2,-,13,ASSVLAGGTGELF
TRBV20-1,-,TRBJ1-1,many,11,SASRLGEGLAF
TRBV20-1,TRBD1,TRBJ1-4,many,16,SARDHIDRAATNEKLF
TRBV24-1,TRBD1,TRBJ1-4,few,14,ATSAGQGVTNEKLF
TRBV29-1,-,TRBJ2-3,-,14,SVGGERQGRVDTQY
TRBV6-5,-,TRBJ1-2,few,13,ASSYSAVSDLGYT
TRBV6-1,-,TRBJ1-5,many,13,ASSRDHNSNQPQH